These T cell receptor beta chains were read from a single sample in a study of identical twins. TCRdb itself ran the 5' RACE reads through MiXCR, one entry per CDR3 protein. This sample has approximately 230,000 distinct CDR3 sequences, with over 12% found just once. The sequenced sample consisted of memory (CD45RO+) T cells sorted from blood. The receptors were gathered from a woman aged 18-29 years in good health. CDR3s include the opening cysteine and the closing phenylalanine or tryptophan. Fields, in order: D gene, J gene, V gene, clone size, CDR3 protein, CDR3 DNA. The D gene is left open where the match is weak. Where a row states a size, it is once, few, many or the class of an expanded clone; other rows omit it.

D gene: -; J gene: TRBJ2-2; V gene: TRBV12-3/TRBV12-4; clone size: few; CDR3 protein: CASSGDGNTGELFF; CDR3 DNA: TGTGCCAGCAGTGGGGACGGGAACACCGGGGAGCTGTTTTTT
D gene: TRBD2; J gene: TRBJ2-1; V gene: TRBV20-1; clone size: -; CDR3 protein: CSALPGLGWNEQFF; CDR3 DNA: TGCAGTGCCCTCCCGGGACTAGGGTGGAATGAGCAGTTCTTC
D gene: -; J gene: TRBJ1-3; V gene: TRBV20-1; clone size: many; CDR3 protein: CSARGLSGNTIYF; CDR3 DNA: TGCAGTGCTAGAGGGCTCTCTGGAAACACCATATATTTT
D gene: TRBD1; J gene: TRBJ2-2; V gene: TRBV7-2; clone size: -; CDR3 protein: CASSPWTGRVTGELFF; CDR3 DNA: TGTGCCAGCAGCCCCTGGACAGGTCGGGTCACCGGGGAGCTGTTTTTT
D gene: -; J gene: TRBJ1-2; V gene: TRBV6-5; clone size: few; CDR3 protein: CASSYQDGRGYTF; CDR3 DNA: TGTGCCAGCAGTTACCAGGACGGACGGGGCTACACCTTC
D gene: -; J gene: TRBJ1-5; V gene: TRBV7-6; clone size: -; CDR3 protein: CASSHIGGNQPQHF; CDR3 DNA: TGTGCCAGCAGCCATATCGGGGGCAATCAGCCCCAGCATTTT
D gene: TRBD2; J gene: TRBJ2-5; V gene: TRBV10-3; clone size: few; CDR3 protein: CASSQGAGKETQYF; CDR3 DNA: TGTGCCAGCTCCCAGGGAGCGGGGAAGGAGACCCAGTACTTC
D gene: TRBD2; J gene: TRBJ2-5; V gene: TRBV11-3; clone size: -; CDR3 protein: CASSLGAGGNQETQYF; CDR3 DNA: TGTGCCAGCAGCTTAGGGGCGGGGGGTAACCAAGAGACCCAGTACTTC
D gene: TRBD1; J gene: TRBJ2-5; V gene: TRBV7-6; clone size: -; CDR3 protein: CASSPGTGRQTQYF; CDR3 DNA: TGTGCCAGCAGCCCCGGGACAGGCAGACAGACCCAGTACTTC
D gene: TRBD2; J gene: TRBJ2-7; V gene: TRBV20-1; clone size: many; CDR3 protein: CSARHPASGIYEQYF; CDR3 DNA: TGCAGTGCTAGACATCCGGCTAGCGGGATATACGAGCAGTACTTC
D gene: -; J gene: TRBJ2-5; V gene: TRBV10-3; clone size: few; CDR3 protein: CAISGFEHGETQYF; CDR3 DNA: TGTGCCATCAGTGGGTTTGAGCACGGCGAGACCCAGTACTTC
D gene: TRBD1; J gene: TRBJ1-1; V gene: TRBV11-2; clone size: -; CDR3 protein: CASSRSGQANTEAFF; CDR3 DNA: TGTGCCAGCAGCAGAAGCGGACAGGCTAACACTGAAGCTTTCTTT
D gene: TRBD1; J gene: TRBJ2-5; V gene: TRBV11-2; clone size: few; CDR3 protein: CASSWTGLETQYF; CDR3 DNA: TGTGCCAGCAGCTGGACAGGGTTGGAGACCCAGTACTTC
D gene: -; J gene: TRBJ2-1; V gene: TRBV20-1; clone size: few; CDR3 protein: CSARGPVYNEQFF; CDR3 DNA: TGCAGTGCTAGGGGGCCAGTATACAATGAGCAGTTCTTC
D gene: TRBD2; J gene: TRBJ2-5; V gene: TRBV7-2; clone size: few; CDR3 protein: CASSKRDLETQYF; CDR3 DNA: TGTGCCAGCAGCAAGCGGGATTTAGAGACCCAGTACTTC
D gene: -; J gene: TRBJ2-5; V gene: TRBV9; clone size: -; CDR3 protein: CASSVTNRQETQYF; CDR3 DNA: TGTGCCAGCAGCGTTACAAATCGACAAGAGACCCAGTACTTC
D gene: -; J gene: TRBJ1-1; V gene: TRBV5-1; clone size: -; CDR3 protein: CASSIRGNTEAFF; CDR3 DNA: TGCGCCAGCAGCATCCGAGGGAACACTGAAGCTTTCTTT
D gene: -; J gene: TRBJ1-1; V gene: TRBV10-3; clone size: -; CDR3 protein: CASGIRSTEAFF; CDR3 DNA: TGTGCCAGCGGCATCAGGTCCACTGAAGCTTTCTTT
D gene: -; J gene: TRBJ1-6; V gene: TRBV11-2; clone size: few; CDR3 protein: CASSHQGQKHNSPLHF; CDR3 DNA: TGTGCCAGCAGCCACCAGGGGCAGAAACATAATTCACCCCTCCACTTT
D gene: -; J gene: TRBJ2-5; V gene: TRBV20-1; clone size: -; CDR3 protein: CSARDPVGTQYF; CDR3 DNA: TGCAGTGCTAGAGATCCCGTTGGGACCCAGTACTTC
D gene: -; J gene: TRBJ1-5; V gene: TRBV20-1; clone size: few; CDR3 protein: CSALHRVTMPQHF; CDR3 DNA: TGCAGTGCCCTACACAGGGTTACCATGCCCCAGCATTTT
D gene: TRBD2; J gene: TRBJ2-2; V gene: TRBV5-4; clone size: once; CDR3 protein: CASSLAGGRLTGELFF; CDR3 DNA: TGTGCCAGCAGCTTGGCGGGGGGGCGTCTCACCGGGGAGCTGTTTTTT
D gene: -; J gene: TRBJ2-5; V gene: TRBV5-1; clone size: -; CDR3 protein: CASSLRVNQETQYF; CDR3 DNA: TGCGCCAGCAGCTTGCGGGTGAACCAAGAGACCCAGTACTTC
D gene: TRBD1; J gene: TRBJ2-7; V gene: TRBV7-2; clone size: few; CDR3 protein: CASSLGQGANYEQYF; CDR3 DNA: TGTGCCAGCAGCTTAGGACAGGGGGCCAATTACGAGCAGTACTTC
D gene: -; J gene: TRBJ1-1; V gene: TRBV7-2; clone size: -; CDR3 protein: CASSFFGGPNTEAFF; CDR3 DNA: TGTGCCAGCAGCTTTTTTGGCGGACCTAACACTGAAGCTTTCTTT
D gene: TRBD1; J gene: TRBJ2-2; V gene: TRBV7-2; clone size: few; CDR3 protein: CASSRSGGFLGELFF; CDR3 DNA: TGTGCCAGCAGCCGATCAGGGGGCTTTTTAGGGGAGCTGTTTTTT
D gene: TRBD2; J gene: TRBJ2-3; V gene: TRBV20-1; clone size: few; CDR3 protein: CSAEDRGGPTDTQYF; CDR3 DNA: TGCAGTGCAGAAGACCGGGGGGGACCCACAGATACGCAGTATTTT
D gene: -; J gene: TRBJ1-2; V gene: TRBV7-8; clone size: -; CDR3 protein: CASSARTDPYYGYTF; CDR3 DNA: TGTGCCAGCAGCGCCAGGACAGACCCATACTATGGCTACACCTTC
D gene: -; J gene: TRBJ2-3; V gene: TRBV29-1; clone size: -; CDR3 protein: CSVSRGARTDTQYF; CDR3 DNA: TGCAGCGTCTCTAGGGGGGCCCGCACAGATACGCAGTATTTT
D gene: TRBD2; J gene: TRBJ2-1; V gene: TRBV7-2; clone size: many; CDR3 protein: CASSVGLGDEQFF; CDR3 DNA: TGTGCCAGCAGCGTAGGACTAGGCGATGAGCAGTTCTTC
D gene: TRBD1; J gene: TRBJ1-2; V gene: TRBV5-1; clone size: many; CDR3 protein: CASSTYGGTGDGYTF; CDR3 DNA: TGCGCCAGCAGCACGTACGGTGGGACAGGGGATGGCTACACCTTC
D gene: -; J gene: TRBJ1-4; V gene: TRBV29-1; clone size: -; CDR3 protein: CSVGRHGGEKLFF; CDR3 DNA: TGCAGCGTTGGGCGGCATGGGGGTGAAAAACTGTTTTTT
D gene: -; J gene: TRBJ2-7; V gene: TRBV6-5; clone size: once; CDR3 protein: CASSYFAGEQGHQYF; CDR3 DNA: TGTGCCAGCAGTTACTTCGCGGGGGAACAGGGGCATCAGTACTTC
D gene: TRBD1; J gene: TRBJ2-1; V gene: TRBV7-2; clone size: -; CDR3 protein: CASSLRTGVFDEQFF; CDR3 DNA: TGTGCCAGCAGCTTAAGGACAGGGGTTTTCGATGAGCAGTTCTTC
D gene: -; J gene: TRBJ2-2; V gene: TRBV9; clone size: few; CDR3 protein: CASSPEATGELFF; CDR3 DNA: TGTGCCAGCAGCCCGGAAGCCACCGGGGAGCTGTTTTTT
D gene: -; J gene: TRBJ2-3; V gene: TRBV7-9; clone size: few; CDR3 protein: CASSLRRAGGDTQYF; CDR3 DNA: TGTGCCAGCAGCTTACGCAGGGCCGGAGGAGATACGCAGTATTTT
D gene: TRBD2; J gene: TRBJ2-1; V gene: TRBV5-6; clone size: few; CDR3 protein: CASSLASGRNEQFF; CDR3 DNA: TGTGCCAGCAGCTTGGCTAGCGGGAGGAATGAGCAGTTCTTC
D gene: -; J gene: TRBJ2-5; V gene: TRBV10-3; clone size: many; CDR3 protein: CAMRGTLKETQYF; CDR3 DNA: TGTGCCATGCGCGGGACACTTAAAGAGACCCAGTACTTC
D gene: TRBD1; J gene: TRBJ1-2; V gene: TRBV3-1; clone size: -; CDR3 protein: CASRAESGTGLRRRYGYTF; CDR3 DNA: TGTGCCAGCAGAGCGGAATCCGGGACAGGGCTTCGCAGGAGGTATGGCTACACCTTC
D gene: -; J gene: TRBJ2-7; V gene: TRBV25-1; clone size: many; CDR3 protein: CASIRTALLSYEQYF; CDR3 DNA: TGTGCCAGCATCAGGACAGCACTTCTCTCCTACGAGCAGTACTTC
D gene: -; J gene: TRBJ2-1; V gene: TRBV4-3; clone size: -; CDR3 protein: CASSPTLRGWEGGGNEQFF; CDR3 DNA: TGCGCCAGCAGCCCCACCCTCAGGGGGTGGGAGGGGGGTGGCAATGAGCAGTTCTTC
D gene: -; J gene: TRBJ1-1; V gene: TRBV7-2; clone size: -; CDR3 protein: CASSFWGNAEAFF; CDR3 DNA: TGTGCCAGCAGTTTCTGGGGAAACGCTGAAGCTTTCTTT
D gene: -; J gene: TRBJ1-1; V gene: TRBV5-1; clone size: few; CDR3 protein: CASSSSRAVVSEAFF; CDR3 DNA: TGCGCCAGCAGCTCCTCCAGGGCGGTGGTTTCTGAAGCTTTCTTT
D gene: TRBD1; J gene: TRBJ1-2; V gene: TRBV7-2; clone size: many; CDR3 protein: CASSLADRRGYTF; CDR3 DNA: TGTGCCAGCAGCTTAGCGGACAGGCGAGGCTACACCTTC
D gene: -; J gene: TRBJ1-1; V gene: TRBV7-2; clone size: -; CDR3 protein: CASSPPRAVLTEAFF; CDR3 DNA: TGTGCCAGCAGCCCCCCGCGGGCAGTCCTCACTGAAGCTTTCTTT